This TCR beta chain was profiled in a study of blood T cell repertoires in COVID-19. The overall study: COVID-19 samples collected from the United States, Italy and Spain covered acute and convalescent phases.

The CDR3 runs to 14 residues. CDR1 MGHDK and CDR2 SYGVNS come from the germline V gene. V gave up 3 bases and J gave up 1 base, with 7 bases separating them. Original analysis: How many nucleated cells were present was estimated from reference gene primer amplification. Generated by immunoSEQ multiplex PCR, the TCRdb table keeps only in-frame clones and is missing some. The V and J calls and clone size come from that table; D and trimming were worked out from the DNA. The table includes some 140,000 clones, around 76% detected once. V gene TRBV25-1 combines with J gene TRBJ1-5; D might be TRBD1 (5 bases). The sequenced sample was peripheral blood. The TCR was taken from a human donor in a cohort sampled during active COVID-19. In DNA form, the CDR3 reads TGTGCCAGCAGTGACCACAGGAGCAATCAGCCCCAGCATTTT. Its protein is CASSDHRSNQPQHF. The complete variable domain, with remaining parts taken from reference TRBV25-1 and TRBJ1-5, reads EADIYQTPRYLVIGTGKKITLECSQTMGHDKMYWYQQDPGMELHLIHYSYGVNSTEKGDLSSESTVSRIRTEHFPLTLESARPSHTSQYLCASSDHRSNQPQHFGDGTRLSIL.